These 5 T cell receptor beta chains were all obtained from the same sample, sequenced in a study of T cells in Graves' hyperthyroidism and ophthalmopathy (dated by TCRdb to the late 2010s). Library generation was performed with multiplex PCR. Sequencing used an Illumina HiSeq 2000. Amplification of TCR beta CDR3 regions was carried out from RNA transcripts. For the first round of RT-PCR on the TCR CDR3, the HTBI primer set was used together with the Qiagen OneStep RT-PCR kit. TCRdb trimmed the raw reads at Q25, called clones with MiXCR and kept productive beta chains. Every distinct CDR3 protein forms one entry, paired with its most common genes and DNA. The sample has 300,000 to 400,000 distinct CDR3 sequences on record, approximately 15% of them singletons. The ten largest clones represent more than 9.5% of the sample. The specimen sequenced was blood. These receptor sequences come from a woman aged 60-75 years with Graves' hyperthyroidism.

CDR3 sequence (DNA): TGCAGCGTACAGACAGGTGACTACAATGAGCAGTTCTTC. Amino acid sequence: CSVQTGDYNEQFF. The chain recombines TRBV29-1 with TRBJ2-1, with D perhaps matching TRBD1 (6 bases). This CDR3 spans 13 amino acids. V lost 6 bases and J 3 bases, leaving 12 bases between the germline ends. Germline V gene data show CDR1 as SQVTM and CDR2 as ANQGSEA.

The chain employs TRBV24-1 and TRBJ2-3; 9 bases fit TRBD1. The J segment lost 2 bases and the V segment lost 8 bases, leaving 4 bases of the junction unmatched. This CDR3 contains 14 residues. Germline assignment: CDR1 KGHDR and CDR2 SFDVKD. CDR3 sequence: CATKPQGATDTQYF. The CDR3 bases are TGTGCCACCAAGCCACAGGGGGCCACAGATACGCAGTATTTT.

V is TRBV19 and J is TRBJ1-3; D gene uncertain. V was cut by 11 bases and J by 0 bases, with 11 bases left in between. The CDR3 runs 13 residues. Looked up from germline, CDR1 is LNHDA and CDR2 is SQIVND (reference sequence). The DNA of the CDR3 is TGTGCCGGAGGACCGAACTCTGGAAACACCATATATTTT. Translation gives CAGGPNSGNTIYF.

There are many counts of this clonotype. The chain links TRBV2 to TRBJ2-1, with 13 positions matching TRBD2. The germline gives CDR1 SNHLY, CDR2 FYNNEI. V lost 3 bases, J lost 6 bases, and 2 bases stayed unmatched. The CDR3 length is 15 residues. CDR3 sequence reads: CASSDGLAGANEQFF. The CDR3 nucleotides read TGTGCCAGCAGTGATGGACTAGCGGGAGCCAATGAGCAGTTCTTC.

This clonotype appeared a single time. Given a much more abundant clone one base away, this may be a read error. The chain uses TRBV20-1 and TRBJ2-1; no reliable D call. Germline assignment: CDR1 DFQATT and CDR2 SNEGSKA (reference sequence). This CDR3 contains 15 residues. V was clipped by 1 base and J by 8 bases, with 18 bases between them. CDR3 residues: CSARAPQERVDEQFF. CDR3 in DNA: TGCAGTGCTAGAGCTCCTCAGGAAAGGGTCGATGAGCAGTTCTTC.